The TCR beta chain described here comes from a study of response to subunit inactivated influenza vaccine. Germline CDR1 and CDR2: LGHNA and YNFKEQ. Trimming removed 0 bases at V and 7 bases at J, with 11 bases between. The CDR3 loop spans 14 amino acids. TCRdb reanalysed the RT-PCR reads using MiXCR and keeps one entry per CDR3 protein. The repertoire holds 500,000 to 650,000 distinct CDR3 sequences, with about 8% as singletons. Overall study findings and caveats: Authors proposed each seasonal influenza vaccination draws in few new T cells.

This clonotype was recorded a few times. Its antigen is currently unknown. Sequences were derived from PBMCs from blood, sampled roughly 24 months after vaccination. The chain recombines TRBV4-2 with TRBJ2-3; perhaps TRBD1 as D (5 bases). This TCR was recovered from a man aged 50-75 years who received an inactivated influenza vaccine. Here the CDR3 DNA reads TGTGCCAGCAGCCAAGATAGGGGCAGCTATACGCAGTATTTT. It specifies CASSQDRGSYTQYF.